One sample yielded the 27 T cell receptor beta chains listed below, sequenced in a study of T cell repertoires in ileal Crohn's disease. The protocol was immunoSEQ multiplex PCR, while the TCRdb copy is restricted to in-frame clones and leaves out a portion. The table includes roughly 5,000 clones, roughly 80% detected once. Sequencing was performed on ileal tissue. These receptor sequences come from an adult with Crohn's disease.

This clone appeared once. J is TRBJ1-6 and V is TRBV7-8; TRBD1 matches at 7 bases. Trimming removed 3 bases from V and 0 bases from J; junction bases left unmatched: 8. This CDR3 is 18 amino acids long. Per germline, CDR1 SGHVS and CDR2 FQNEAQ. The CDR3 reads CASSLTGTASSYNSPLHF. The CDR3 nucleotides read TGTGCCAGCAGCTTGACCGGGACAGCGAGCTCCTATAATTCACCCCTCCACTTT.

The rearrangement links TRBV6-5 to TRBJ1-1; D not resolved. V was trimmed by 6 bases and J by 1 base, leaving 9 bases between them. The CDR3 length is 13 residues. Germline CDR1 is MNHEY and CDR2 is SVGAGI. The DNA of the CDR3 is TGTGCCAGCAGAGCCAAGAGGAACACTGAAGCTTTCTTT. This translates into CASRAKRNTEAFF.

In regard to this clone: The junction shows a germline mismatch at one end, possibly a read error. The chain recombines TRBV5-8 with TRBJ1-5; D is unresolved. CDR3 size: 16 residues. Per the germline V gene, CDR1 is SGHTS and CDR2 is YDEGEE. CDR3 protein: CASSPGGMGSNQSQHF. Written as DNA, the CDR3 is TGTGCCAGCAGCCCCGGAGGGATGGGTAGCAATCAGTCCCAGCATTTT.

This clone was seen only a few times. The chain joins TRBV5-1 to TRBJ1-4; unclear D gene. Per the germline V gene, CDR1 is SGHRS and CDR2 is YFSETQ. The length of the CDR3 is 11 residues. V lost 4 bases and J lost 8, with 6 bases in between. DNA of the CDR3: TGCGCCAGCAGCCCCTCCGAAAAACTGTTTTTT. It is translated as CASSPSEKLFF.

The J gene is TRBJ1-2, the V gene TRBV4-3, with 7 bases that match TRBD1. The junction had 9 bases not matched to a gene; V was cut back by 1 base and J by 1 base. CDR3 length: 17 amino acids. Looked up from germline, CDR1 is LGHNA and CDR2 is YSLEER. The CDR3 spells CASSQAPSDRSNYGYTF. The CDR3 nucleotides read TGCGCCAGCAGCCAAGCCCCGTCGGACAGGAGTAACTATGGCTACACCTTC.

In its sample, this clone ranks as medium-sized (0.01 to 0.1%). The chain couples TRBV27 to TRBJ2-7; D is unclear. Between the trimmed V and J ends, which lost 8 bases and 2 bases, there was a span of 4 bases. CDR3 size: 10 residues. Germline V CDR1 and CDR2: MNHEY, SMNVEV (reference sequence). CDR3 DNA sequence: TGTGCCAGCCCCGCCTACGAGCAGTACTTC. It is translated as CASPAYEQYF.

V and J are TRBV4-2 and TRBJ2-1; 12 bases map to TRBD2. The CDR3 length is 17 residues. CDR1 and CDR2 (germline): LGHNA, YNFKEQ. V lost 3 bases to trimming and J lost 3 bases; unmatched junction nucleotides: 6. CDR3 amino acids: CASSHFTSGGLYNEQFF. The CDR3 nucleotides read TGTGCCAGCAGCCACTTTACTAGCGGGGGGCTCTACAATGAGCAGTTCTTC.

The chain uses TRBV6-5 and TRBJ1-2; D not resolved. Germline lookup yields CDR1 MNHEY and CDR2 SVGAGI. This CDR3 spans 14 amino acids. Trimming took off 4 bases at V and 9 bases at J, with 18 bases between the two ends. CDR3 bases: TGTGCCAGCAGTTCCCCGACCGGAGGGTATAGCTACACCTTC. Translating gives CASSSPTGGYSYTF.

The chain is built from TRBV5-4 and TRBJ1-6, with TRBD1 matching 7 bases. The length of the CDR3 is 17 residues. The ends lost 0 bases at V and 0 bases at J; junction bases unmatched: 3. CDR1 is SGHNT, CDR2 YYREEE, per germline (reference sequence). Here the CDR3 DNA reads TGTGCCAGCAGCTTGGCTAGGGACAGCTCCTATAATTCACCCCTCCACTTT. Residues: CASSLARDSSYNSPLHF.

J is TRBJ2-2 and V is TRBV11-1; 14 nucleotides line up with TRBD2. CDR1 is SGHAT and CDR2 is FQDESV in the germline V gene (reference sequence). V gave up 0 bases and J gave up 5 bases; unmatched junction bases: 8. This CDR3 has 19 amino acids. CDR3 amino acids: CASSLARRTSGGLTGELFF. DNA of the CDR3: TGTGCCAGCAGCTTAGCGCGGCGGACTAGCGGGGGGCTTACCGGGGAGCTGTTTTTT.

The chain joins TRBV4-2 to TRBJ2-2; no firm D call. The CDR3 length is 14 residues. Germline CDR1 and CDR2: LGHNA and YNFKEQ. Trimming pared 4 bases from V and 0 bases from J, leaving 6 bases between. CDR3 region: CASSPTANTGELFF. The CDR3 DNA is TGTGCCAGCAGCCCCACAGCGAACACCGGGGAGCTGTTTTTT.

V is TRBV2 and J is TRBJ2-2; 7 bases line up with TRBD1. J lost 2 bases, V lost 5 bases, and 2 bases had no gene match. Per germline, CDR1 SNHLY and CDR2 FYNNEI. This CDR3 is 14 amino acids long. The CDR3 loop is CASSTGANTGELFF. The DNA of the CDR3 is TGTGCCAGCAGTACAGGGGCTAACACCGGGGAGCTGTTTTTT.

The chain employs TRBV7-8 and TRBJ1-2; TRBD1 matches 8 bases. Unmatched junction bases numbered 1, after V lost 0 bases and J lost 4 bases. The CDR3 has 14 residues. The germline V gene has CDR1 SGHVS and CDR2 FQNEAQ. The CDR3 sequence: CASSLATGAYGYTF. In nucleotides, the CDR3 is TGTGCCAGCAGCTTAGCGACAGGGGCCTATGGCTACACCTTC.

The V call is TRBV28, the J call TRBJ1-5, with D possibly being TRBD1 (6 bases). With 5 bases removed from V and 8 bases from J, the gap between germline ends came to 10 bases. The CDR3 has 12 residues. The germline gives CDR1 MDHEN, CDR2 SYDVKM. The CDR3 reads CASSHRAEPQHF. The CDR3 coding sequence is TGTGCCAGCAGTCACAGGGCCGAGCCCCAGCATTTT. Looking up the rest from reference TRBV28 and TRBJ1-5 gives the full variable domain: DVKVTQSSRYLVKRTGEKVFLECVQDMDHENMFWYRQDPGLGLRLIYFSYDVKMKEKGDIPEGYSVSREKKERFSLILESASTNQTSMYLCASSHRAEPQHFGDGTRLSIL.

V is TRBV7-2 and J is TRBJ2-3, with D possibly matching TRBD1 (6 bases). Germline loops: CDR1 SGHTA, CDR2 FQGNSA. Trimming cost V 8 bases and J 0 bases, with 15 bases left between them. The CDR3 runs to 15 residues. The CDR3 nucleotides read TGTGCCAGCTTGCAGGGGTTGGGTAGCACAGATACGCAGTATTTT. Amino acid sequence: CASLQGLGSTDTQYF.

This clone was seen a few times. V and J are TRBV28 and TRBJ1-2; 8 nucleotides match TRBD1. CDR1 is MDHEN and CDR2 is SYDVKM in the germline V gene. The CDR3 has 16 residues. After removal of 1 base from V and 1 base from J, the junction contained 5 bases not matched to a gene. The CDR3 coding sequence is TGTGCCAGCAGTTTATCGGGACAGGCGAATAACTATGGCTACACCTTC. This translates into CASSLSGQANNYGYTF.

The chain joins TRBV30 to TRBJ1-6; D unresolved. Germline V gene sequence: CDR1 GTSNPN, CDR2 SVGIG (reference sequence). Trimming removed 3 bases at V and 4 bases at J, with 7 bases between. This CDR3 has 13 amino acids. The CDR3 coding sequence is TGTGCCTGGAGCGGTGAATATAATTCACCCCTCCACTTT. Protein sequence: CAWSGEYNSPLHF.

The sample holds a few counts of this clone. For the CDR3, the DNA is TGTGCCAGCTCACCCTCCCCCCCCGGGGGTTGGGAGACCCAGTACTTC. It is translated as CASSPSPPGGWETQYF. The chain has TRBV18 and TRBJ2-5, with D possibly being TRBD2 (6 bases). The CDR3 has 16 amino acids. Germline V gives CDR1 KGHSH, CDR2 LQKENI. Trimming left V 3 bases short and J 5 bases short, with 19 bases between.

The chain couples TRBV19 to TRBJ1-2; TRBD1 aligns across 8 bases. Germline V CDR1 and CDR2: LNHDA, SQIVND (reference sequence). V was pared by 8 bases and J by 4 bases, with 3 bases of the junction left unmatched. The CDR3 extends over 12 amino acids. The CDR3 DNA is TGTGCCAGTCAAGGACAGGGCTATGGCTACACCTTC. Protein product: CASQGQGYGYTF.

The V and J genes are TRBV5-1 and TRBJ2-3; no firm D call. Trimming shortened V by 2 bases and J by 2 bases, and 9 bases separated the two germline ends. The CDR3 is 14 amino acids. Per the germline V gene, CDR1 is SGHRS and CDR2 is YFSETQ. DNA for the CDR3: TGCGCCAGCAGCTTTTCCGGTAACACAGATACGCAGTATTTT. Residues: CASSFSGNTDTQYF.

Only one count was recorded for this clone. The chain joins TRBV4-2 to TRBJ2-2, with 9 nucleotides matching TRBD1. The CDR3 has 16 amino acids. The V and J ends lost 3 bases and 7 bases, in that order; junction bases with no gene match: 9. The germline CDR1 and CDR2 sequences are LGHNA and YNFKEQ. The CDR3 coding sequence is TGTGCCAGCAGCCAGGGACAGGGAGGCTGGGGCGGGGAGCTGTTTTTT. Residues: CASSQGQGGWGGELFF.

The table lists this clone with a count of one. The gene calls are TRBV25-1 and TRBJ2-1; 7 bases align to TRBD1. The CDR3 loop spans 14 amino acids. Germline V gives CDR1 MGHDK, CDR2 SYGVNS. The junction had 8 bases not matched to a gene; V was cut back by 5 bases and J by 7 bases. The CDR3: CASSHQGERNEQFF. The CDR3 nucleotides read TGTGCCAGCAGTCACCAGGGGGAAAGGAATGAGCAGTTCTTC. Full variable domain (outside the CDR3, taken from reference TRBV25-1 and TRBJ2-1): EADIYQTPRYLVIGTGKKITLECSQTMGHDKMYWYQQDPGMELHLIHYSYGVNSTEKGDLSSESTVSRIRTEHFPLTLESARPSHTSQYLCASSHQGERNEQFFGPGTRLTVL.

A single count supports this clone. CDR3 region: CASSEQLAGLDTQYF. The CDR3 region has the DNA TGTGCCAGCAGTGAACAGCTAGCGGGGTTAGATACGCAGTATTTT. The chain couples TRBV6-1 to TRBJ2-3, with 9 bases lining up with TRBD2. CDR1 is MNHNS, CDR2 SASEGT, per germline. The V segment lost 2 bases and the J segment 5 bases; nucleotides outside the gene matches: 5. The CDR3 has 15 residues.

The rearrangement joins TRBV9 to TRBJ2-7; 8 nucleotides line up with TRBD2. This CDR3 has 15 residues. The V gene end was trimmed by 4 bases and the J gene end by 0 bases; junction bases not matched to a gene: 6. Germline loops: CDR1 SGDLS, CDR2 YYNGEE. DNA for the CDR3: TGTGCCAGCAGCCCCGCCGCGGGGGGCTCCTACGAGCAGTACTTC. Residues: CASSPAAGGSYEQYF.

The gene calls are TRBV7-9 and TRBJ1-1; 7 bases map to TRBD1. In germline, CDR1 is SEHNR, CDR2 FQNEAQ (reference sequence). V lost 6 bases to trimming and J lost 11 bases; unmatched junction nucleotides: 9. This CDR3 has 12 residues. The DNA for the CDR3 is TGTGCCAGCAGTCTTACAGGGGAGAGGGCTTTCTTT. Encoded protein: CASSLTGERAFF.

This chain connects TRBV9 to TRBJ2-7, with D unclear. The CDR3 contains 14 residues. CDR1 is SGDLS and CDR2 is YYNGEE in the germline V gene. Trimming cost V 0 bases and J 3 bases, with 10 bases left between them. The CDR3 DNA reads TGTGCCAGCAGCGTAGAAAGATCCAGCTACGAGCAGTACTTC. The encoded protein is CASSVERSSYEQYF. Full variable domain (remainder filled in from reference TRBV9 and TRBJ2-7): DSGVTQTPKHLITATGQRVTLRCSPRSGDLSVYWYQQSLDQGLQFLIQYYNGEERAKGNILERFSAQQFPDLHSELNLSSLELGDSALYFCASSVERSSYEQYFGPGTRLTVT.

V is TRBV4-2 and J is TRBJ2-4; possibly TRBD1 for D (6 bases). The CDR3 is 17 amino acids. V gave up 1 base and J gave up 2 bases, with 15 bases separating them. CDR1 is LGHNA and CDR2 is YNFKEQ in the germline V gene. CDR3 in amino acids: CASSQAGQGTTKNIQYF. The CDR3 nucleotides read TGTGCCAGCAGCCAAGCGGGGCAGGGGACAACCAAAAACATTCAGTACTTC.